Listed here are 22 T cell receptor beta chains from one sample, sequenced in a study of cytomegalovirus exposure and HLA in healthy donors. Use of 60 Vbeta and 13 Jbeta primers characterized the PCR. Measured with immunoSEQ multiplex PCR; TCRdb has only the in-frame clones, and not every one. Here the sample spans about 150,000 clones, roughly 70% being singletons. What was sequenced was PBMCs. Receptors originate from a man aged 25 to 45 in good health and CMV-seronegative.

The CDR3 here is CASSPPGSGEYSYNEQFF. The DNA for the CDR3 is TGTGCCAGCAGCCCCCCCGGATCCGGGGAATACTCCTACAATGAGCAGTTCTTC. The chain links TRBV9 to TRBJ2-1; a weak D match, TRBD2 (5 bases). V lost 4 bases and J lost 0, with 20 bases in between. CDR1 is SGDLS, CDR2 YYNGEE, per germline. The CDR3 is made up of 18 amino acids.

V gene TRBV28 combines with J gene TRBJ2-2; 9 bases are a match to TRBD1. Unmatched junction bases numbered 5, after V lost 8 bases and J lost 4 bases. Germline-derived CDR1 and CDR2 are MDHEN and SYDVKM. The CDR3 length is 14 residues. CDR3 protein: CASGQTGGTGELFF. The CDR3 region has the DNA TGTGCCAGCGGCCAGACAGGGGGCACCGGGGAGCTGTTTTTT. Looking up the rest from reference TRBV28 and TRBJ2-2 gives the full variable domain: DVKVTQSSRYLVKRTGEKVFLECVQDMDHENMFWYRQDPGLGLRLIYFSYDVKMKEKGDIPEGYSVSREKKERFSLILESASTNQTSMYLCASGQTGGTGELFFGEGSRLTVL.

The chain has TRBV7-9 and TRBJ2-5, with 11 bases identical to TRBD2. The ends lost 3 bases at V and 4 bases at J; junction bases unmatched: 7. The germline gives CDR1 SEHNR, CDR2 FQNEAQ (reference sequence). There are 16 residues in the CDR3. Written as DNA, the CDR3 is TGTGCCAGCAGCTTTCGCACTAGCGGGAGACCAGAGACCCAGTACTTC. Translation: CASSFRTSGRPETQYF.

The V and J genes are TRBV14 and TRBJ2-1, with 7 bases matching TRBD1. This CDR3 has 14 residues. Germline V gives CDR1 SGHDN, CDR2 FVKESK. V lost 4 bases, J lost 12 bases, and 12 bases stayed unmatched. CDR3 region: CASSPTTGVAPQFF. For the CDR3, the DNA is TGTGCCAGCAGCCCAACCACAGGGGTAGCCCCGCAGTTCTTC.

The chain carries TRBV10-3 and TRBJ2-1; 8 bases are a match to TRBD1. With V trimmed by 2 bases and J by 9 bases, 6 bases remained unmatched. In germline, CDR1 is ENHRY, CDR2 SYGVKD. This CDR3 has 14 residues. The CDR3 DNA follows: TGTGCCATCAGTGAGATAGGGACAGGCGGTGAGCAGTTCTTC. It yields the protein CAISEIGTGGEQFF.

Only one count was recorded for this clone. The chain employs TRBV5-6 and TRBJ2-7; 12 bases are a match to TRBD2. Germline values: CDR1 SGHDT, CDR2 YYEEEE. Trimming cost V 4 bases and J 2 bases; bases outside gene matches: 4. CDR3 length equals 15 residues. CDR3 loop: CASSLTSGGPYEQYF. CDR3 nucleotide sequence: TGTGCCAGCAGCCTGACTAGCGGGGGACCCTACGAGCAGTACTTC.

The CDR3 coding sequence is TGTGCCTGGTCTCCTTTTCCGGGACAGGGTTGGAAAGCTTTCTTT. Translated, it gives CAWSPFPGQGWKAFF. The gene calls are TRBV30 and TRBJ1-1; 9 nucleotides align to TRBD1. Looked up from germline, CDR1 is GTSNPN and CDR2 is SVGIG (reference sequence). Trimming at V came to 5 bases and at J to 9 bases, leaving 16 bases not matched to a gene. The CDR3 extends over 15 amino acids.

The CDR3 sequence is CASRTDRAQNTGELFF. The CDR3 DNA is TGTGCCAGCAGAACCGACAGGGCTCAGAACACCGGGGAGCTGTTTTTT. The chain couples TRBV28 to TRBJ2-2; the match to TRBD1 covers 7 bases. CDR1 and CDR2 (germline): MDHEN, SYDVKM. The CDR3 length is 16 residues. Trimming cost V 6 bases and J 1 base; bases outside gene matches: 8.

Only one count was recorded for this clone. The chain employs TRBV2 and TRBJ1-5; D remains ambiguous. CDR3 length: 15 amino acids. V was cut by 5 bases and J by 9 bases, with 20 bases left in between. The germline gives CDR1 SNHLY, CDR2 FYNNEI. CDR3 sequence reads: CASSQGSSSVLPQHF. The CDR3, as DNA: TGTGCCAGCAGTCAAGGGAGTTCCTCGGTCCTGCCCCAGCATTTT.

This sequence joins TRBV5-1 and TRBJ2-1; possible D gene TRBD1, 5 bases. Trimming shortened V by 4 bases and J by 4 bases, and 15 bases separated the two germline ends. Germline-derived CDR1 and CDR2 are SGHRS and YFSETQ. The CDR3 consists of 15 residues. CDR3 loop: CASSARATYYNEQFF. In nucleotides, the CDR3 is TGCGCCAGCAGCGCCAGGGCTACCTATTACAATGAGCAGTTCTTC.

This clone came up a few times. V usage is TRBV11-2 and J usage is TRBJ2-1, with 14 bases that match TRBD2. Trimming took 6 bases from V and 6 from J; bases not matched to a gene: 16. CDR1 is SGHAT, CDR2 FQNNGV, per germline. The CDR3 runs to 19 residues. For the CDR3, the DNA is TGTGCCAGCAGACAGGACAGGGGGGGGACTAGCGGGAGAGGCAATGAGCAGTTCTTC. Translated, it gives CASRQDRGGTSGRGNEQFF.

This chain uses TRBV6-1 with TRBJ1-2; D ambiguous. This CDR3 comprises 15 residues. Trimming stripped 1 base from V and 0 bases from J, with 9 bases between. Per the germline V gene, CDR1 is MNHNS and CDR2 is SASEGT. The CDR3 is CASSEVEAANYGYTF. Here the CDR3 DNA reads TGTGCCAGCAGTGAAGTGGAGGCCGCTAACTATGGCTACACCTTC.

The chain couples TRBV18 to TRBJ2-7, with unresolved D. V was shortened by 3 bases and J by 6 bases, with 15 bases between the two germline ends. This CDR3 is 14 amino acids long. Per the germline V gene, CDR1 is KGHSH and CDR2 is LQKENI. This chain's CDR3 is CASSPTLSPVEQYF. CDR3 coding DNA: TGTGCCAGCTCACCGACTCTGTCCCCAGTCGAGCAGTACTTC.

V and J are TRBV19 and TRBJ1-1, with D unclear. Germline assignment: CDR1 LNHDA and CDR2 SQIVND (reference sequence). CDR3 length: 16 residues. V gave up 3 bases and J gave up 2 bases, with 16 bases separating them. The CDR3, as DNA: TGTGCCAGTAGTATCCCGGCGGGTTTAGGAAACACTGAAGCTTTCTTT. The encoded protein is CASSIPAGLGNTEAFF.

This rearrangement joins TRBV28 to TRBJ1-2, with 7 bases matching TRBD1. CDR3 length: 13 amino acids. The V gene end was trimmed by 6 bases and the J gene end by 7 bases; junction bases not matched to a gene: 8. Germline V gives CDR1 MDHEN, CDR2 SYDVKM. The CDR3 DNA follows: TGTGCCAGCAGACTGGGGACAGTTTCTGGCTACACCTTC. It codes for CASRLGTVSGYTF.

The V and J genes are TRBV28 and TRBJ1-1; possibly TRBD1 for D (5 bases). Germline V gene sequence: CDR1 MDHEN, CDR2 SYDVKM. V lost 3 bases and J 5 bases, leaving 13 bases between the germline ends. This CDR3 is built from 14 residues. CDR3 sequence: CASSLRGGWTEAFF. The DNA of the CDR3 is TGTGCCAGCAGTTTGCGGGGGGGGTGGACTGAAGCTTTCTTT. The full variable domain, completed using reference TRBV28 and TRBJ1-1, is DVKVTQSSRYLVKRTGEKVFLECVQDMDHENMFWYRQDPGLGLRLIYFSYDVKMKEKGDIPEGYSVSREKKERFSLILESASTNQTSMYLCASSLRGGWTEAFFGQGTRLTVV.

The CDR3 reads CAWGGDGYTF. DNA of the CDR3: TGTGCCTGGGGCGGGGATGGCTACACCTTC. V and J are TRBV30 and TRBJ1-2; unclear D gene. Germline V lookup: CDR1 GTSNPN, CDR2 SVGIG (reference sequence). Trimming took off 5 bases at V and 6 bases at J, with 7 bases between the two ends. The CDR3 totals 10 residues.

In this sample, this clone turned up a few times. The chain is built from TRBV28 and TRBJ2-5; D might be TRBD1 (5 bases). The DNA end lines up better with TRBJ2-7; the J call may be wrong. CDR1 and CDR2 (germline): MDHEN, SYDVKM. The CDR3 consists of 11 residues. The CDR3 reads CASSQRGEQYF. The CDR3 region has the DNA TGTGCCAGCAGTCAAAGGGGCGAGCAGTACTTC.

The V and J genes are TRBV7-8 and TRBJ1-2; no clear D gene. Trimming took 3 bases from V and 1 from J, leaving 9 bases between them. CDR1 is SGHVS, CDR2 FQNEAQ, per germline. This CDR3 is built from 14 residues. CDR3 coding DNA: TGTGCCAGCAGCTTCCGAGGCCGTAACTATGGCTACACCTTC. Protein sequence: CASSFRGRNYGYTF.

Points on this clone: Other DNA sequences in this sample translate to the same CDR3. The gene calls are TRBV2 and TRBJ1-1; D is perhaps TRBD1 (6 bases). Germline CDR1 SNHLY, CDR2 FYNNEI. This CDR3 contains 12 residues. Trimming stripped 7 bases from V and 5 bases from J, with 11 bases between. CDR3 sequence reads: CASTKTGTEAFF. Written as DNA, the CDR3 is TGTGCCAGCACCAAAACAGGGACTGAAGCTTTCTTT.

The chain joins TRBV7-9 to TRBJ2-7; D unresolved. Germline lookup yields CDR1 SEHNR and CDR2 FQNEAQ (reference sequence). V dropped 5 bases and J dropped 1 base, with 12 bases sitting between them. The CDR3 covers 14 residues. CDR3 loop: CASSPDSFSYEQYF. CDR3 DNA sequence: TGTGCCAGCAGCCCCGACTCGTTTTCCTACGAGCAGTACTTC.

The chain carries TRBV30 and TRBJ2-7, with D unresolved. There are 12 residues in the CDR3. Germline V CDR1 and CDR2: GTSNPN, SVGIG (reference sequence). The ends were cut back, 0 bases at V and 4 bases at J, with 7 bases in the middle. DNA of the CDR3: TGTGCCTGGAGTGTACTCGATTACGAGCAGTACTTC. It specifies CAWSVLDYEQYF. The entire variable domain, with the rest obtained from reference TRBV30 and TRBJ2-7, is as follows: SQTIHQWPATLVQPVGSPLSLECTVEGTSNPNLYWYRQAAGRGLQLLFYSVGIGQISSEVPQNLSASRPQDRQFILSSKKLLLSDSGFYLCAWSVLDYEQYFGPGTRLTVT.